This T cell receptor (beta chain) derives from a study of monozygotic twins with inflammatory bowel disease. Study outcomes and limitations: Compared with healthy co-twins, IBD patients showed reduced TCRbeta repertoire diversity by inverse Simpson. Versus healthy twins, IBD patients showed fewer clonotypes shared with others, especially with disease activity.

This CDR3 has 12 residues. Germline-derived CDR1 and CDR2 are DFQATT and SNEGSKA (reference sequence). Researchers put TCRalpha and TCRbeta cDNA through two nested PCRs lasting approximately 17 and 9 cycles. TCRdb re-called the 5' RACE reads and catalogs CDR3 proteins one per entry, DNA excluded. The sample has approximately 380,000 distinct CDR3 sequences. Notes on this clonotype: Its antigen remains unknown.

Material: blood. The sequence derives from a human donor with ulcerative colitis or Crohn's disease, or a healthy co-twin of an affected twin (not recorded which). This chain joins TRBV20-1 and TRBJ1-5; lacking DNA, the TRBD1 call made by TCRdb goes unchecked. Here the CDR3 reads CSAKGTGQPQHF.